The 8 T cell receptor beta chains given below trace back to one sample, sequenced in a study of Graves' ophthalmopathy and Graves' hyperthyroidism. Scientists amplified the TCR beta CDR3 regions from RNA transcripts. An initial RT-PCR round employing HTBI primers preceded a second-round multiplex PCR. One entry per CDR3 protein, called by TCRdb with MiXCR from the multiplex PCR reads. The sample consists of about 230,000 distinct CDR3 sequences, 45% of them appearing once. Sequencing input: peripheral blood. All receptors derive from an adult man with Graves' ophthalmopathy.

This chain uses TRBV24-1 with TRBJ2-5, with TRBD2 identical over 9 bases. This CDR3 spans 16 amino acids. V was clipped by 12 bases and J by 4 bases; unmatched bases: 17. CDR1 and CDR2 from the germline V gene are KGHDR and SFDVKD. In DNA, the CDR3 is TGTGCCTTGGCGAGAGGGACGCGGGGGGGCCGAGAGACCCAGTACTTC. Protein sequence: CALARGTRGGRETQYF.

This clonotype was counted a few times. J is TRBJ1-6 and V is TRBV7-6, with D uncertain. CDR1 and CDR2 from the germline V gene are SGHVS and FNYEAQ. The CDR3 runs to 14 residues. V was cut by 5 bases and J by 10 bases, with 15 bases left in between. The CDR3 DNA follows: TGTGCCAGCAGCCAAGGAGAAGGACGGTCACCCCTCCACTTT. Residues: CASSQGEGRSPLHF.

As to this clonotype: A much larger clone lies one base from this, so it may be a read error. V usage is TRBV10-3 and J usage is TRBJ1-5; no firm D call. Germline CDR1 ENHRY, CDR2 SYGVKD. This CDR3 is 14 amino acids long. The V end was cut by 3 bases, the J end by 2 bases, with 8 bases between. The CDR3 sequence is CAISDRRGNQPQHF. In nucleotides, the CDR3 is TGTGCCATCAGTGACCGACGGGGCAATCAGCCCCAGCATTTT.

This clonotype occurred a few times. The chain recombines TRBV10-3 with TRBJ2-5; 8 bases map to TRBD2. With 10 bases clipped from V and 5 bases from J, the junction kept 9 bases outside the gene matches. Germline V gives CDR1 ENHRY, CDR2 SYGVKD. The CDR3 is made up of 13 amino acids. In DNA, the CDR3 is TGTGCCAGCAGCCACCAGCGGGGGGAGACCCAGTACTTC. Protein product: CASSHQRGETQYF.

The chain couples TRBV6-6 to TRBJ2-7; D remains unclear. CDR1 is MNHNY, CDR2 SVGAGI, per germline (reference sequence). The CDR3 length is 13 residues. Trimming shortened V by 8 bases and J by 3 bases, and 14 bases separated the two germline ends. CDR3 in DNA: TGTGCCAGCGCTCCCGGAGTTCTCTACGAGCAGTACTTC. Its translation: CASAPGVLYEQYF.

This clonotype was observed many times. The chain carries TRBV7-6 and TRBJ2-7; 7 positions agree with TRBD1. The length of the CDR3 is 12 residues. The junction had 1 base not matched to a gene; V was cut back by 4 bases and J by 4 bases. Germline V gene sequence: CDR1 SGHVS, CDR2 FNYEAQ. The CDR3 reads CASSSQGYEQYF. CDR3 bases: TGTGCCAGCAGCTCACAGGGGTACGAGCAGTACTTC.

This clonotype was picked up a small number of times. The chain recombines TRBV24-1 with TRBJ1-2; TRBD1 matches 12 bases. V lost 3 bases, J lost 8 bases, and 6 bases stayed unmatched. Germline CDR1 KGHDR, CDR2 SFDVKD. This CDR3 has 15 amino acids. The CDR3, as DNA: TGTGCCACCAGTGATGGGGGACAGGGGGCGCGAGGCTACACCTTC. It specifies CATSDGGQGARGYTF.

The chain joins TRBV5-8 to TRBJ1-5, with D unclear. The CDR3 has 13 amino acids. Germline V gene data show CDR1 as SGHTS and CDR2 as YDEGEE. Trimming took off 4 bases at V and 10 bases at J, with 15 bases between the two ends. The CDR3 DNA is TGTGCCAGCAGCCAATTTAACAGCGAACCCCAGCATTTT. Translation: CASSQFNSEPQHF.